The sample holds a few counts of the clone carrying this T cell receptor beta chain. Its cognate antigen is unknown. Trimming cost V 6 bases and J 3 bases, with 16 bases left between them. CDR1 is MNHEY, CDR2 SMNVEV, per germline (reference sequence). The CDR3 runs to 15 residues. These data are taken from a study of response to subunit inactivated influenza vaccine. Points from the study as a whole: The authors put forward the suggestion that each seasonal influenza vaccination may bring in only a limited number of new T cells.

TCRdb fed the RT-PCR reads into MiXCR, producing one record per CDR3 protein. Among more than 400,000 distinct CDR3 sequences, approximately 7.3% were seen once, and the ten largest hold roughly 13%. The sample in question was PBMCs from blood, obtained about 24 months after vaccination. The chain employs TRBV27 and TRBJ2-3; possible D gene TRBD1, 6 bases. This clonotype originated in a man aged 50 to 69 who received an inactivated influenza vaccine. In DNA form, the CDR3 reads TGTGCCAGCAGAGAACAGGGACGTGAAACAGATACGCAGTATTTT. The encoded protein is CASREQGRETDTQYF.